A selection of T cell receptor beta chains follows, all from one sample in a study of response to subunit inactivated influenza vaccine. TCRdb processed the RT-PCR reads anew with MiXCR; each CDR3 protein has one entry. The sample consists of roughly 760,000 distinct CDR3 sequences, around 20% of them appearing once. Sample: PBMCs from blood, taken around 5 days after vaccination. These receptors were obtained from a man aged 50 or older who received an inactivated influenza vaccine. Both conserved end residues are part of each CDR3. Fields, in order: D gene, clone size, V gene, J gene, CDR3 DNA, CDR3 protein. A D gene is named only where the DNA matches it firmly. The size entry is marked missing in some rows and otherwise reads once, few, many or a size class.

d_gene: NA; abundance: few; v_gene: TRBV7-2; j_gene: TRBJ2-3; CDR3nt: TGTGCCAGCAGGCAGACAGGCACAGATACGCAGTATTTT; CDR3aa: CASRQTGTDTQYF
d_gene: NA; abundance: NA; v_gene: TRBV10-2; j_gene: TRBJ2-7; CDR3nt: TGCGCCAGCACCGATGGGTGGGGGATATACGAGCAGTACTTC; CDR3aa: CASTDGWGIYEQYF
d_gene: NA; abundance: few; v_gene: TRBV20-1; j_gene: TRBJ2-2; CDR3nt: TGCAGTGCTAGAGATGGGCGGGGTGCCGGGGAGCTGTTTTTT; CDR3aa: CSARDGRGAGELFF
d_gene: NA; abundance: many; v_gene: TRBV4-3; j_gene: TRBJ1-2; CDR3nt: TGCGCCAGCAGCCATGGTCAGTCTGGCTACACCTTC; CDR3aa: CASSHGQSGYTF
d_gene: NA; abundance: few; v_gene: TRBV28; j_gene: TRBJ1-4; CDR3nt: TGTGCCAGCGGGACAAAACCTAATGAAAAACTGTTTTTT; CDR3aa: CASGTKPNEKLFF
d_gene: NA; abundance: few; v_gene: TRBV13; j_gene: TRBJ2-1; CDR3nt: TGTGCCAGCAGCCAAAACTCAGAAACGGGGAATGAGCAGTTCTTC; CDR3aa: CASSQNSETGNEQFF
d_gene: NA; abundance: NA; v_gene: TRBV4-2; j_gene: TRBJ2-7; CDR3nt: TGTGCCAGCAGCCAGACGGGCCCTAATCAGGAGCAGTACTTC; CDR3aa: CASSQTGPNQEQYF
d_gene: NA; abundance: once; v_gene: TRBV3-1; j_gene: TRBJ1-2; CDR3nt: TGTGCCAGCAGCCAAGGTATCGGATCCGATGGCTACACCTTC; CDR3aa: CASSQGIGSDGYTF
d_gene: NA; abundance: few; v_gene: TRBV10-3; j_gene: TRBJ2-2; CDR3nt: TGTGCCATCAGTGAATCAGGGTTCCAGAGGACCGGGGAGCTGTTTTTT; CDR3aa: CAISESGFQRTGELFF
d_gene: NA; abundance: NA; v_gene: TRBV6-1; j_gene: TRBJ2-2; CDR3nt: TGTGCCAGCAGTGGGCAGCTCACCGGGGAGCTGTTTTTT; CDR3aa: CASSGQLTGELFF
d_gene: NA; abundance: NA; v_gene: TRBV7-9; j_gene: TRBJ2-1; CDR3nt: TGTGCCAGCAGCGCCGTGGAGGGGTACTCCTACAATGAGCAGTTCTTC; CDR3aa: CASSAVEGYSYNEQFF
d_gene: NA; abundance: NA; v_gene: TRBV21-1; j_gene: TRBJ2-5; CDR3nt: TGTGCCAGCAGCTGTCCCCAAGGCGACAGCCTACAAGAGACCCAGTACTTC; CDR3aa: CASSCPQGDSLQETQYF
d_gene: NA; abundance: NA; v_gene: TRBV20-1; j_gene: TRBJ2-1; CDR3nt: TGCAGTGCTAGAGGTCATGGACGGAAGAGCTCCTACAATGAGCAGTTCTTC; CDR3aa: CSARGHGRKSSYNEQFF
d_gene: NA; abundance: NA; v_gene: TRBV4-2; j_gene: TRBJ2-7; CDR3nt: TGTGCCAGCAGCCAAGGGACAGCTTTTTCCTACGAGCAGTACTTC; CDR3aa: CASSQGTAFSYEQYF
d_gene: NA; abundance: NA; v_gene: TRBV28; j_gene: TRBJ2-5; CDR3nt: TGTGCCAGCAGTTTACGAGGCATATACCAAGAGACCCAGTACTTC; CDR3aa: CASSLRGIYQETQYF
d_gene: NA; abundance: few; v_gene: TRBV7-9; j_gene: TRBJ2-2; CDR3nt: TGTGCCAGCCAAGCGGCAGTCTGGGCTCGGACCGGGGAGCTGTTTTTT; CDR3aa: CASQAAVWARTGELFF
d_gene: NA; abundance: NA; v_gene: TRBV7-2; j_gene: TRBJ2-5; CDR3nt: TGTGCCAGCAGCCCGGCCGCGGAGACCCAGTACTTC; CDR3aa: CASSPAAETQYF
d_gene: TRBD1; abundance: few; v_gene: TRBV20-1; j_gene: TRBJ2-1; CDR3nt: TGCAGTGCTAGGTCCGGGACAGGCGGAAGTGAGCAGTTCTTC; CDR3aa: CSARSGTGGSEQFF
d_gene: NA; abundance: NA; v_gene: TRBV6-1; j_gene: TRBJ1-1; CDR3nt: TGTGCCAGCAGTACCCGGACCAACACTGAAGCTTTCTTT; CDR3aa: CASSTRTNTEAFF
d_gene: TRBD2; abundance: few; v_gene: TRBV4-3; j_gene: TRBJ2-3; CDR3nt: TGCGCCAGCAGCCAAGACACAGCGGGGGGGCTAGGGCCCCTCTCAGATACGCAGTATTTT; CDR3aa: CASSQDTAGGLGPLSDTQYF
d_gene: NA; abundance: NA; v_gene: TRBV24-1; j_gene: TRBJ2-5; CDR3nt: TGTGCCACCAGTGATACCCAAGAGACCCAGTACTTC; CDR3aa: CATSDTQETQYF
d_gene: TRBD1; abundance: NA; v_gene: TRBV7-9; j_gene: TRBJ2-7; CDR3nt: TGTGCCAGCAGTTTTACCTATCGGGACAGGGGAGAATACGAGCAGTACTTC; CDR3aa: CASSFTYRDRGEYEQYF
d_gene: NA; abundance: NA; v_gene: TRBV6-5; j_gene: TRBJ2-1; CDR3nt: TGTGCCAGCAGTTACACGACTACCCCCTACAATGAGCAGTTCTTC; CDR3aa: CASSYTTTPYNEQFF
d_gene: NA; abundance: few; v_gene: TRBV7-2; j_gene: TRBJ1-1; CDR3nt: TGTGCCAGCAGCTTAGCGTACCGGCTGAATGAGAACACTGAAGCTTTCTTT; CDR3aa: CASSLAYRLNENTEAFF
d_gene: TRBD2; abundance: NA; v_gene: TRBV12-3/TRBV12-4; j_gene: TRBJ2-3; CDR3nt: TGTGCCAGCACCCGACTAGCTACAGATACGCAGTATTTT; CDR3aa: CASTRLATDTQYF
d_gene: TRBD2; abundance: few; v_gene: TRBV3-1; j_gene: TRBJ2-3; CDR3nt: TGTGCCAGCAGCCAAATGGCGGGGGGCACAGATACGCAGTATTTT; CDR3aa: CASSQMAGGTDTQYF
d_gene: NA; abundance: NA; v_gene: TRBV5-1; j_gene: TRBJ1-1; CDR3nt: TGCGCCAGCAGCTTGGGGCCTGACATGAACACTGAAGCTTTCTTT; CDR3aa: CASSLGPDMNTEAFF